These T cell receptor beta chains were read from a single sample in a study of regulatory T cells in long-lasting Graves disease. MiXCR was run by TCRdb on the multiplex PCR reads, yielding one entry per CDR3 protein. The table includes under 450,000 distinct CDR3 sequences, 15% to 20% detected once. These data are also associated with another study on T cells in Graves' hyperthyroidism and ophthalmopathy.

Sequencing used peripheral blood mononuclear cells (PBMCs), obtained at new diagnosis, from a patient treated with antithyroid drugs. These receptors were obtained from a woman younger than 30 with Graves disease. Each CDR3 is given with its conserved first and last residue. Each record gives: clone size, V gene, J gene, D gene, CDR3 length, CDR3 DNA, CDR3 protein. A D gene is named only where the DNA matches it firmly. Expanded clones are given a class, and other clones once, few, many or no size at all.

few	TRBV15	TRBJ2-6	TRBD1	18	TGTGCCACCAGCAGAGATGGACAGGGGGCAGCTGGGGCCAACGTCCTGACTTTC	CATSRDGQGAAGANVLTF
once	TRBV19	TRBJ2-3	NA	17	TGTGCCAGTAGTCCCCAGTGGGTGGGGGGGCACACAGATACGCAGTATTTT	CASSPQWVGGHTDTQYF
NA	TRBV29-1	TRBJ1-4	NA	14	TGCAGCGTTGTGTCGCCAGGGGCGGATGAAAAACTGTTTTTT	CSVVSPGADEKLFF
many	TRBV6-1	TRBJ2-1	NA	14	TGTGCCAGCAAGGGGGACGGGACCAACAATGAGCAGTTCTTC	CASKGDGTNNEQFF
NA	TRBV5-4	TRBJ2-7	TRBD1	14	TGTGCCAGCAGCTCACCGGGACAGGGAACAGGGCAGTACTTC	CASSSPGQGTGQYF
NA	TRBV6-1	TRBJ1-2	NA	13	TGTGCCAGCACCCCTAGTGATGGGATCCGCTACACCTTC	CASTPSDGIRYTF
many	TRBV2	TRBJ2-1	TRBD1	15	TGTGCCAGCAGTCCCCGGGACAGGGTCTACAATGAGCAGTTCTTC	CASSPRDRVYNEQFF
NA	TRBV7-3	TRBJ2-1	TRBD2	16	TGTGCCAGCAGCTTATGGCTTAGCGGGAGGACCAATGAGCAGTTCTTC	CASSLWLSGRTNEQFF
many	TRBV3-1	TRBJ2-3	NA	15	TGTGCCAGCAGACCGGGCGGAGGCCGCACAGATACGCAGTATTTT	CASRPGGGRTDTQYF
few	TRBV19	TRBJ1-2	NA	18	TGTGCCAGTAGTAGAGGGGACGGGGGAAGCCCGCGGACTTATGGCTACACCTTC	CASSRGDGGSPRTYGYTF
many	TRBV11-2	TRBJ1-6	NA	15	TGTGCCAGCAGCCGAGGCGGTTCCCCTAATTCACCCCTCCACTTT	CASSRGGSPNSPLHF
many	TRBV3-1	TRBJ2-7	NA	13	TGTGCCAGCAGCCAAGATCTGGTCTACGAGCAGTACTTC	CASSQDLVYEQYF
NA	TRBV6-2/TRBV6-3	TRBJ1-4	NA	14	TGTGCCAGCAGTTACCTGGCAGCTAATGAAAAACTGTTTTTT	CASSYLAANEKLFF
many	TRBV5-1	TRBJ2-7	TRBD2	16	TGCGCCAGCAGCTCCGGGGGCCTAGCGGGAGGGTACGAGCAGTACTTC	CASSSGGLAGGYEQYF
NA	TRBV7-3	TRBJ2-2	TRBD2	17	TGTGCCAGCAGCTTACCGAGCGGGGGCCCCAACACCGGGGAGCTGTTTTTT	CASSLPSGGPNTGELFF
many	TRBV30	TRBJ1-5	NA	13	TGTGCCTGGAAGGGGGGGGGGAATCAGCCCCAGCATTTT	CAWKGGGNQPQHF
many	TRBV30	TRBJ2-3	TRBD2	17	TGTGCCTGGAGTGTACAGAATAAGGGAGGGAGCACAGATACGCAGTATTTT	CAWSVQNKGGSTDTQYF
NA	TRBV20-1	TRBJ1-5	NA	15	TGCAGTGCTAGAGTCGGGACGGATAGCAATCAGCCCCAGCATTTT	CSARVGTDSNQPQHF
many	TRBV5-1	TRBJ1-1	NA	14	TGCGCCAGCAGCTCGGACACACGAGGCACTGAAGCTTTCTTT	CASSSDTRGTEAFF
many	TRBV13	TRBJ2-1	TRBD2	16	TGTGCCAGCAGCTTAGAGTGGACTAGCGGGAAGGTTGAGCAGTTCTTC	CASSLEWTSGKVEQFF
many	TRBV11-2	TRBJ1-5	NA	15	TGTGCCAGCAGCCTCTCCGGGGCCGGGAATCAGCCCCAGCATTTT	CASSLSGAGNQPQHF
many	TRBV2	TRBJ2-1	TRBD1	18	TGTGCCAGCGAGTTTGCCTCGGCTTGGACAGGGTTGGTCGATGAGCAGTTCTTC	CASEFASAWTGLVDEQFF
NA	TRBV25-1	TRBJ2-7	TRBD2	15	TGTGCCAGCAGAGTACTAGCGGGAGAAGTCTACGAGCAGTACTTC	CASRVLAGEVYEQYF
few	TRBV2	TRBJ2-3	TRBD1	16	TGTGCCAGCAGTGACTCTGGGACAGAATTCACAGATACGCAGTATTTT	CASSDSGTEFTDTQYF
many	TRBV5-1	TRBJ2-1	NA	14	TGCGCCAGCAGACCGGACACGGTCGTCAATGAGCAGTTCTTC	CASRPDTVVNEQFF
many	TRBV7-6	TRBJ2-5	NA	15	TGTGCCAGCAGCTTAGATTTGAGGGTTCAGGAGACCCAGTACTTC	CASSLDLRVQETQYF
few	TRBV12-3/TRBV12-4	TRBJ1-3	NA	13	TGTGCCAGCAGTCCCCCCAGGGGAAACACCATATATTTT	CASSPPRGNTIYF
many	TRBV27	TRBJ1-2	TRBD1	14	TGTGCCAGCAGTCCTGGGACAGGGGCTTATGGCTACACCTTC	CASSPGTGAYGYTF
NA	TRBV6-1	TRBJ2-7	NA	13	TGTGCCAGCACGGTATCAGATACCTACGAGCAGTACTTC	CASTVSDTYEQYF
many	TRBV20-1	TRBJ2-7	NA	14	TGCAGTGCTAGAATCCCAGGTAACGCCTACGAGCAGTACTTC	CSARIPGNAYEQYF
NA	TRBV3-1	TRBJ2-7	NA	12	TGTGCCAGCAGTCAATTTGGGGACGAGCAGTACTTC	CASSQFGDEQYF
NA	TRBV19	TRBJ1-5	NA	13	TGTGCCAGTTCAGATCCGGGGTTGCAGCCCCAGCATTTT	CASSDPGLQPQHF
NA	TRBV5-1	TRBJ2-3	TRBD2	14	TGTGCCAGCACCGCGGGGGGGCCAGCAGATACGCAGTATTTT	CASTAGGPADTQYF
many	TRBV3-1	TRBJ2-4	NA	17	TGTGCCAGCAGCCAGCTGGGTGGGGGGTTAGCCAAAAACATTCAGTACTTC	CASSQLGGGLAKNIQYF
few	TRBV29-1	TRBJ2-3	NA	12	TGCAGCGTTTCGTCCGCCTCAGATACGCAGTATTTT	CSVSSASDTQYF
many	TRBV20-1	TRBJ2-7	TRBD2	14	TGCAGTGCTCAGATCGGCGGGAGGGCTGACGAGCAGTACTTC	CSAQIGGRADEQYF
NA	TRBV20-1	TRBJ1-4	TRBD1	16	TGCAGTGCTAGAGAGGGACAGGGGGCTTCGTGGGAAAAACTGTTTTTT	CSAREGQGASWEKLFF
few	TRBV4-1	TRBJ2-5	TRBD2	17	TGCGCCAGCAGCCAATCCCTCCCAGCGGGGGGGCCGGAGACCCAGTACTTC	CASSQSLPAGGPETQYF
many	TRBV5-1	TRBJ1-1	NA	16	TGCGCCAGCAGCTTGGGGGACATTGGTTTGAACACTGAAGCTTTCTTT	CASSLGDIGLNTEAFF
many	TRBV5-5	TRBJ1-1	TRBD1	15	TGTGCCAGCAGCTCGGACCCGGACAGGTTCACTGAAGCTTTCTTT	CASSSDPDRFTEAFF
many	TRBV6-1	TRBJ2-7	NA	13	TGTGCCAGCAGTGGGGACCTAGGGGGTGAGCAGTACTTC	CASSGDLGGEQYF
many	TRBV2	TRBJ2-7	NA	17	TGTGCCAGCAGTGAAGCGCTTCCGGGGGCGAGGTCTTCCGAGCAGTACTTC	CASSEALPGARSSEQYF
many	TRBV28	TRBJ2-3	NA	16	TGTGCCAGCAGTTTGTTAGCGAGGGGATCTTATAATACGCAGTATTTT	CASSLLARGSYNTQYF
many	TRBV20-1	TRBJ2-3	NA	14	TGCAGTGCTAGAGATTACCGAGACTTTGATACGCAGTATTTT	CSARDYRDFDTQYF
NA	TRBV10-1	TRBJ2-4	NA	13	TGCGCCAGCAGTGAGTCCGGTAAAAACATTCAGTACTTC	CASSESGKNIQYF
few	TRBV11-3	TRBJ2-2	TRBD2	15	TGTGCCAGCAGCTCAGCGGGGGGCGGCACCGGGGAGCTGTTTTTT	CASSSAGGGTGELFF
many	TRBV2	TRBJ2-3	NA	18	TGTGCTTCGCTCGGGGAGACTTTAGAAAAAAGAGGCACAGATACGCAGTATTTT	CASLGETLEKRGTDTQYF
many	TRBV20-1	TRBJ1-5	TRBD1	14	TGCAGTGCTGGACCGGGACAGGGTCGTCAGCCCCAGCATTTT	CSAGPGQGRQPQHF
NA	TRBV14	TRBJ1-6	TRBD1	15	TGTGCCAGACTCGGGGACAGGGGAGATAATTCACCCCTCCACTTT	CARLGDRGDNSPLHF
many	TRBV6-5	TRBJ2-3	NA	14	TGTGCCAGCAGTTACGGGGCGGCCACAGATACGCAGTATTTT	CASSYGAATDTQYF
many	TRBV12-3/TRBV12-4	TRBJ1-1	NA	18	TGTGCCAGCAGTTTAGTTGTTACGAGGTGGGGGGTAAACACTGAAGCTTTCTTT	CASSLVVTRWGVNTEAFF
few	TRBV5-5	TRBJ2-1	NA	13	TGTGCCAGCAGCTTTCGGGAGTACAATGAGCAGTTCTTC	CASSFREYNEQFF
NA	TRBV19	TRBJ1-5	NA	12	TGTGCCAGCCACAGGGATCATCAGCCCCAGCATTTT	CASHRDHQPQHF
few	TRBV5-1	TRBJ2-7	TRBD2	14	TGCGCCAGCAGCTACAGCGGGGGTATCTACGAGCAGTACTTC	CASSYSGGIYEQYF
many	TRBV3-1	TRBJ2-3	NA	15	TGTGCCAGCAGCTTCGGTGCGGGGTTCACAGATACGCAGTATTTT	CASSFGAGFTDTQYF
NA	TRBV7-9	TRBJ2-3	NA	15	TGTGCCAGCAGCTTCGTCGGGGCTAGCACAGATACGCAGTATTTT	CASSFVGASTDTQYF
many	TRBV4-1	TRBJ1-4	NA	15	TGCGCCAGCAGCCAAGATGGAGGAACTAATGAAAAACTGTTTTTT	CASSQDGGTNEKLFF
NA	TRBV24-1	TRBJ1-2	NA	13	TGTGCCACCAGTGACCTCTCCAGTGGGGGCTACACCTTC	CATSDLSSGGYTF
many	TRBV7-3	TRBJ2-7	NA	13	TGTGCCAGCAGCGTTTCTCTAGGGGGGGAGCAGTACTTC	CASSVSLGGEQYF